The 10 T cell receptor beta chains listed next were all sequenced from one sample in a study of human T cells and chemical hapten exposure. TCRdb recomputed calls from the RACE reads with MiXCR, one row per CDR3 protein. The top ten clones hold roughly 2.3% of a sample with about 200,000 distinct CDR3 sequences, 20% to 25% of them seen once. Time point defined: patch test 3, about 24 weeks after DPC sensitization. Documented treatment: therapeutic diphenylcyclopropenone sensitization with weekly scalp DPC. The sequencing used whole blood, collected in connection with sensitization to the hapten diphenylcyclopropenone (DPC). These TCRs come from a woman aged 40 to 55 with alopecia areata. Some clones in this sample may be carry-over from other donors' samples.

The chain has TRBV28 and TRBJ1-2, with 9 bases identical to TRBD1. The CDR3 length is 17 residues. Germline CDR1 reads MDHEN; CDR2 reads SYDVKM. With V trimmed by 5 bases and J by 0 bases, 10 bases remained unmatched. This CDR3 is CASSMYRGLRSNYGYTF. CDR3 coding DNA: TGTGCCAGCAGTATGTACAGGGGGCTAAGGTCTAACTATGGCTACACCTTC.

The rearrangement joins TRBV5-1 to TRBJ2-7; D ambiguous. In germline, CDR1 is SGHRS, CDR2 YFSETQ. The CDR3 loop spans 14 amino acids. With 0 bases removed from V and 3 bases from J, the gap between germline ends came to 10 bases. In nucleotides, the CDR3 is TGCGCCAGCAGCTTGGCGTCGACCTACTACGAGCAGTACTTC. It is translated as CASSLASTYYEQYF.

The chain is built from TRBV27 and TRBJ2-7; 12 bases are shared with TRBD2. The CDR3 is 15 residues long. V lost 4 bases, J lost 4 bases, and 5 bases stayed unmatched. Germline V gene lookup returns CDR1 MNHEY and CDR2 SMNVEV (reference sequence). The CDR3 loop is CASSSAGLAGYEQYF. CDR3 nucleotides: TGTGCCAGCAGTTCCGCCGGACTAGCGGGGTACGAGCAGTACTTC.

V gene TRBV9 combines with J gene TRBJ2-3; 10 nucleotides align to TRBD1. V shed 3 bases and J 0 bases; nucleotides not matched to a gene: 4. This CDR3 contains 16 residues. CDR1 is SGDLS and CDR2 is YYNGEE in the germline V gene. Here the CDR3 reads CASSATGGSSTDTQYF. The CDR3 DNA reads TGTGCCAGCAGCGCGACAGGGGGCTCTAGCACAGATACGCAGTATTTT.

The rearrangement uses TRBV6-1 and TRBJ1-6, with D possibly matching TRBD1 (5 bases). There are 11 residues in the CDR3. Trimming left V 6 bases short and J 12 bases short, with 9 bases between. CDR1 is MNHNS, CDR2 SASEGT, per germline. CDR3 coding DNA: TGTGCCAGCAGGGGGGAGGGACCCCTCCACTTT. Amino acid sequence: CASRGEGPLHF.

Only a few counts were recorded for this clonotype. The gene calls are TRBV28 and TRBJ2-5, with D hard to call. Per germline, CDR1 MDHEN and CDR2 SYDVKM. Trimming pared 4 bases from V and 0 bases from J, leaving 3 bases between. This CDR3 region has 12 residues. The chain's CDR3 is CASSSNQETQYF. CDR3 bases: TGTGCCAGCAGTTCTAACCAAGAGACCCAGTACTTC.

This rearrangement joins TRBV29-1 to TRBJ1-2; TRBD1 aligns across 9 bases. Germline lookup yields CDR1 SQVTM and CDR2 ANQGSEA. The CDR3 runs to 12 residues. V shed 6 bases and J 5 bases; nucleotides not matched to a gene: 4. DNA of the CDR3: TGCAGCGTCAAGACAGGGGGATATGGCTACACCTTC. Translation gives CSVKTGGYGYTF.

This rearrangement joins TRBV28 to TRBJ1-5; D unclear. The CDR3 covers 13 residues. V was clipped by 2 bases and J by 0 bases, with 2 bases between them. Germline values: CDR1 MDHEN, CDR2 SYDVKM. The DNA for the CDR3 is TGTGCCAGCAGTTTACTTAGCAATCAGCCCCAGCATTTT. This codes for CASSLLSNQPQHF. The full variable domain, in which reference TRBV28 and TRBJ1-5 provide the parts outside the CDR3, is DVKVTQSSRYLVKRTGEKVFLECVQDMDHENMFWYRQDPGLGLRLIYFSYDVKMKEKGDIPEGYSVSREKKERFSLILESASTNQTSMYLCASSLLSNQPQHFGDGTRLSIL.

The rearrangement joins TRBV27 to TRBJ2-7, with D perhaps TRBD1 or TRBD2 (6 bases each). Trimming shortened V by 6 bases and J by 4 bases, and 16 bases separated the two germline ends. The CDR3 has 14 residues. CDR1 MNHEY and CDR2 SMNVEV come from the germline V gene (reference sequence). The CDR3 is CASSTHRGLYEQYF. The CDR3 region has the DNA TGTGCCAGCAGCACCCACCGGGGGCTTTACGAGCAGTACTTC.

This clonotype was counted between two and nine times. The rearrangement joins TRBV24-1 to TRBJ2-3; D is unclear. V gave up 5 bases and J gave up 2 bases, with 13 bases separating them. Germline-derived CDR1 and CDR2 are KGHDR and SFDVKD. CDR3 size: 15 residues. The CDR3 region has the DNA TGTGCCACCAGTGTTGGCAGACCTCCCACAGATACGCAGTATTTT. Its translation is CATSVGRPPTDTQYF.